Listed here is a single T cell receptor (beta chain). The antigen is undetermined. Ipilimumab-mediated CTLA-4 blockade plus focal radiation was given to patients having chemo-refractory metastatic non-small-cell lung cancer. Unmatched junction bases numbered 13, after V lost 0 bases and J lost 8 bases. CDR1 and CDR2 (germline): LNHNV, YYDKDF (reference sequence). CDR3 size: 17 residues. Libraries were prepared by immunoSEQ multiplex PCR; TCRdb keeps only in-frame clonotypes and omits some of them. The table has 80,000 or so clones, about four fifths seen once. The sample is drawn from a study of radiotherapy plus CTLA-4 blockade in lung cancer. Study-level information: Disease control was present in 30% to 40% of patients, and objective responses in about 19%. Findings and caveats of the study: Response was reportedly best predicted by early blood T cell clone dynamics, with interferon-beta. An expansion of tumor-derived TCR clones occurred in blood after radiotherapy plus ipilimumab.

The V gene is TRBV15, the J gene TRBJ2-1, with TRBD1 matching 7 bases. The origin of this receptor is a human donor with non-small cell lung cancer who had a partial response to radiotherapy plus ipilimumab. Some clones in this sample may be carry-over from other donors' samples. This specimen consisted of peripheral blood, obtained from a patient treated with radiotherapy plus ipilimumab. This CDR3 is CATSRDIDRDMGYEQFF. The CDR3 DNA reads TGTGCCACCAGCAGAGATATCGACAGGGACATGGGATATGAGCAGTTCTTC.